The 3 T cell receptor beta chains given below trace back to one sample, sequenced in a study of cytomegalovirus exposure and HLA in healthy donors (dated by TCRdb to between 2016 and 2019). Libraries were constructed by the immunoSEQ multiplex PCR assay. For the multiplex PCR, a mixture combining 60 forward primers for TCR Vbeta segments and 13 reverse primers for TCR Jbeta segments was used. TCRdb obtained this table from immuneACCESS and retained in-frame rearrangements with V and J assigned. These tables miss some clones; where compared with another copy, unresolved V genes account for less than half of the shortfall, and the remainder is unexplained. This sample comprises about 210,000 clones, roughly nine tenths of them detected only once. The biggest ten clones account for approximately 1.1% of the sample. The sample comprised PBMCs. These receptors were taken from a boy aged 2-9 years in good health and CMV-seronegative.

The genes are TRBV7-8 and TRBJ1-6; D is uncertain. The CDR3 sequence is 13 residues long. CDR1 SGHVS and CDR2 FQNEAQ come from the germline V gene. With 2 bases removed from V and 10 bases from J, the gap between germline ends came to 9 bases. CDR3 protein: CASSLSPGSPLHF. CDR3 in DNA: TGTGCCAGCAGCTTAAGTCCAGGCTCACCCCTCCACTTT.

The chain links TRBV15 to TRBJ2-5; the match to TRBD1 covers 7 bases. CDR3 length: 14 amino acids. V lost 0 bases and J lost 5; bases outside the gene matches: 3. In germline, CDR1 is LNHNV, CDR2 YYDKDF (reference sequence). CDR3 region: CATSREQGRETQYF. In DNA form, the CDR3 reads TGTGCCACCAGCAGAGAACAGGGGCGGGAGACCCAGTACTTC.

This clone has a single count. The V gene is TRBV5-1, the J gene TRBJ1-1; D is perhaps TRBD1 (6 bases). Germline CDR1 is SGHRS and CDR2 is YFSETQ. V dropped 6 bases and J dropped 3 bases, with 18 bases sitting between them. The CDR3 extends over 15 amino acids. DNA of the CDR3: TGCGCCAGCACCCCCTCGGGGGGGCCGGACACTGAAGCTTTCTTT. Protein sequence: CASTPSGGPDTEAFF.